This T cell receptor (beta chain) appears in the sequencing data of a study of CXCR3-negative and CXCR3-positive naive CD8 T cells. On this clonotype itself: Its antigen is unknown.

Germline-derived CDR1 and CDR2 are SEHNR and FQNEAQ (reference sequence). The CDR3 has 15 residues. Study results and limitations: CXCR3-positive naive cells had more hydrophobic TRB CDR3s than CXCR3-negative naive cells.

The TRB libraries of cDNA were built by UMI-labeled 5' RACE. Reprocessing the 5' RACE reads, TCRdb reports a single entry for every CDR3 protein and omits DNA. Reported are about 130,000 distinct CDR3 sequences; the ten largest clones contain roughly 0.29%. This chain links TRBV7-9 with TRBJ2-1; with no DNA, the TCRdb D assignment of TRBD1 cannot be verified. This TCR derives from a human donor in good health. Some clones in this sample may be carry-over from other donors' samples. The specimen sequenced was naive CXCR3- CD8+ T cells from blood. Subset here: CD45RO-CCR7+CD27+CD95- naive CD8+ T cells lacking CXCR3 (TNR3-). The CDR3 region is CASSLQGASVNEQFF.